This is a list of T cell receptor beta chains from one sample in a study of blood T cell repertoires in COVID-19. Method: immunoSEQ multiplex PCR; TCRdb's copy keeps in-frame clones and lacks some. The profile shows approximately 180,000 clones, approximately 83% of them singletons. The sequencing sample was made of peripheral blood. These receptors all stem from a human donor with active or convalescent COVID-19. The donor label of this sample is uncertain. Both conserved end residues are part of each CDR3. Fields, in order: CDR3 length, J gene, clone size, D gene, V gene, CDR3 protein, CDR3 DNA. The D gene is left open where the match is weak. The listing skips clone size in some rows; elsewhere it reads once, few, many or a size class.

>10|TRBJ2-1|.|.|TRBV29-1
CSSERREQFF
TGCAGCAGCGAGCGGCGCGAGCAGTTCTTC
>15|TRBJ1-4|.|.|TRBV7-9
CASSSSRQGNEKLFF
TGTGCCAGCAGCTCCAGTCGTCAGGGGAATGAAAAACTGTTTTTT
>11|TRBJ1-4|.|.|TRBV29-1
CSVRGGEKLFF
TGCAGCGTGAGAGGGGGTGAAAAACTGTTTTTT
>16|TRBJ1-6|once|TRBD1|TRBV9
CASSAPPDRGDSPLHF
TGTGCCAGCAGCGCCCCCCCCGACAGGGGGGATTCACCCCTCCACTTT
>15|TRBJ1-5|.|TRBD1|TRBV2
CASRGTGWEKRPQHF
TGTGCCAGCAGAGGGACAGGGTGGGAGAAGAGGCCCCAGCATTTT
>14|TRBJ1-1|.|.|TRBV18
CASSPRVRHTEAFF
TGTGCCAGCTCACCACGGGTCAGGCACACTGAAGCTTTCTTT
>13|TRBJ2-3|.|.|TRBV3-1/TRBV3-2
CASSHGTTDTQYF
TGTGCCAGCAGCCATGGCACCACAGATACGCAGTATTTT
>18|TRBJ1-5|.|.|TRBV6-2/TRBV6-3
CASSYSARASASNQPQHF
TGTGCCAGCAGTTACTCAGCCAGGGCCTCGGCGAGCAATCAGCCCCAGCATTTT
>15|TRBJ2-5|.|TRBD2|TRBV5-1
CASSGTGTSGETQYF
TGCGCCAGCAGCGGAACCGGGACTAGCGGGGAGACCCAGTACTTC
>14|TRBJ1-2|.|TRBD1|TRBV7-3
CASSPGGTGDGYTF
TGTGCCAGCAGCCCGGGAGGGACAGGGGATGGCTACACCTTC
>13|TRBJ2-5|.|.|TRBV5-1
CASSLTSQETQYF
TGCGCCAGCAGCTTGACATCACAAGAGACCCAGTACTTC
>17|TRBJ2-3|.|TRBD2|TRBV3-1/TRBV3-2
CASSQDGSLAGLDTQYF
TGTGCCAGCAGCCAAGATGGATCCCTAGCGGGTCTGGATACGCAGTATTTT
>15|TRBJ2-3|.|TRBD2|TRBV5-1
CASSFLAGSTDTQYF
TGCGCCAGCAGCTTCCTAGCGGGGAGCACAGATACGCAGTATTTT
>15|TRBJ2-3|.|.|TRBV4-2
CASSQDLSQADTQYF
TGTGCCAGCAGCCAAGATCTAAGCCAGGCAGATACGCAGTATTTT
>17|TRBJ2-3|.|.|TRBV24-1
CATSDVQGRENADTQYF
TGTGCCACCAGTGATGTCCAGGGTCGGGAGAACGCAGATACGCAGTATTTT
>15|TRBJ2-7|.|.|TRBV7-2
CASSSPSRGSYEQYF
TGTGCCAGCAGCTCCCCCTCTCGGGGGTCCTACGAGCAGTACTTC
>14|TRBJ2-2|.|.|TRBV5-1
CASSSVVSTGELFF
TGCGCCAGCAGCTCGGTTGTTAGCACCGGGGAGCTGTTTTTT
>13|TRBJ1-1|.|.|TRBV12-3/TRBV12-4
CASSLGPPGGAFF
TGTGCCAGCAGTTTAGGACCTCCCGGCGGAGCTTTCTTT
>13|TRBJ2-1|.|TRBD2|TRBV5-4
CASSGAGVYEQFF
TGTGCCAGCAGCGGCGCGGGAGTCTATGAGCAGTTCTTC
>14|TRBJ1-1|.|.|TRBV6-5
CASSYSTGRTEAFF
TGTGCCAGCAGTTACTCTACAGGGCGCACTGAAGCTTTCTTT
>16|TRBJ1-3|.|.|TRBV9
CASSPEDTDSGNTIYF
TGTGCCAGCAGCCCAGAGGACACCGACTCTGGAAACACCATATATTTT
>14|TRBJ2-7|few|.|TRBV2
CASKGLAGSYEQYF
TGTGCCAGCAAAGGACTCGCGGGCTCCTACGAGCAGTACTTC
>12|TRBJ2-3|.|.|TRBV7-2
CASSPYADTQYF
TGTGCCAGCAGCCCCTATGCAGATACGCAGTATTTT
>15|TRBJ1-3|.|.|TRBV29-1
CSVAEDGLPGNTIYF
TGCAGCGTTGCGGAGGACGGATTACCTGGAAACACCATATATTTT
>21|TRBJ2-3|.|.|TRBV27
CASSSVGAGAARLLSTDTQYF
TGTGCCAGCAGTTCAGTGGGGGCAGGGGCGGCTCGACTCCTGAGCACAGATACGCAGTATTTT
>13|TRBJ1-1|.|.|TRBV2
CASSPKVSRRAFF
TGTGCCAGCAGTCCGAAAGTCTCTCGTAGAGCTTTCTTT
>15|TRBJ2-1|.|.|TRBV4-1
CASSQDEQPRDEQFF
TGCGCCAGCAGCCAAGATGAACAGCCACGCGATGAGCAGTTCTTC
>15|TRBJ1-2|once|.|TRBV28
CASLPGGPLLYGYTF
TGTGCCAGCCTCCCCGGGGGACCCCTCTTATATGGCTACACCTTC
>16|TRBJ1-5|.|TRBD1|TRBV24-1
CATSDPGQGGNQPQHF
TGTGCCACCAGTGACCCAGGACAGGGTGGGAATCAGCCCCAGCATTTT
>13|TRBJ1-1|.|.|TRBV24-1
CATRPRGGTEAFF
TGTGCCACCAGACCTAGGGGAGGCACTGAAGCTTTCTTT
>14|TRBJ2-1|.|.|TRBV6-5
CASSSPGGWNEQFF
TGTGCCAGCAGTTCGCCTGGGGGGTGGAATGAGCAGTTCTTC
>18|TRBJ2-3|.|TRBD2|TRBV5-1
CASSLFGTSGSQVDTQYF
TGCGCCAGCAGCTTGTTTGGGACTAGCGGGAGCCAAGTAGATACGCAGTATTTT
>13|TRBJ2-7|few|TRBD1|TRBV5-6
CASNRGRTYEQYF
TGTGCCAGCAACAGGGGGCGCACCTACGAGCAGTACTTC
>16|TRBJ2-2|.|TRBD2|TRBV19
CASSIHLAGSPGELFF
TGTGCCAGTAGTATCCACCTAGCGGGGTCACCCGGGGAGCTGTTTTTT
>17|TRBJ2-3|.|TRBD2|TRBV19
CASSMEATSGAADTQYF
TGTGCCAGTAGTATGGAGGCCACTAGCGGGGCAGCAGATACGCAGTATTTT
>19|TRBJ1-4|.|.|TRBV7-6
CASSSHNSLNGQINEKLFF
TGTGCCAGCAGCTCACACAACTCCTTAAACGGACAGATTAATGAAAAACTGTTTTTT
>14|TRBJ2-5|once|TRBD2|TRBV2
CASLTPTSGGTQYF
TGTGCCAGCCTCACCCCTACTAGCGGCGGAACCCAGTACTTC
>15|TRBJ1-6|.|TRBD1|TRBV11-2
CASSHGTVYNSPLHF
TGTGCCAGCAGCCATGGGACAGTCTATAATTCACCCCTCCACTTT
>15|TRBJ2-1|.|.|TRBV5-1
CASSFDQPSHNEQFF
TGCGCCAGCAGCTTCGACCAGCCTAGCCACAATGAGCAGTTCTTC
>14|TRBJ2-7|.|TRBD1|TRBV25-1
CASSRDSVLYEQYF
TGTGCCAGCAGCCGGGACAGCGTACTCTACGAGCAGTACTTC
>18|TRBJ2-7|.|TRBD2|TRBV6-6
CASSPRDRGLAGPYEQYF
TGTGCCAGCAGTCCCCGGGACAGAGGACTAGCGGGGCCCTACGAGCAGTACTTC
>14|TRBJ2-7|few|.|TRBV27
CASSREGNSYEQYF
TGTGCCAGCAGTCGAGAGGGTAACTCCTACGAGCAGTACTTC
>13|TRBJ1-1|.|.|TRBV3-1/TRBV3-2
CASEEGPNTEAFF
TGTGCCAGCGAGGAGGGGCCGAACACTGAAGCTTTCTTT
>13|TRBJ1-2|.|.|TRBV27
CASSLRGWFGYTF
TGTGCCAGCAGTTTGAGGGGGTGGTTTGGCTACACCTTC
>16|TRBJ1-6|.|TRBD1|TRBV7-2
CASSSTGGGFNSPLHF
TGTGCCAGCAGCTCCACAGGGGGAGGCTTTAATTCACCCCTCCACTTT
>13|TRBJ2-7|.|.|TRBV19
CASSKTGAGEQYF
TGTGCCAGTAGTAAAACAGGGGCGGGGGAGCAGTACTTC
>15|TRBJ2-2|.|TRBD1|TRBV5-5
CASSLEDRRTGELFF
TGTGCCAGCAGCTTGGAGGACAGGCGCACCGGGGAGCTGTTTTTT
>14|TRBJ2-2|once|.|TRBV7-8
CASSIYRVPGELFF
TGTGCCAGCAGCATCTACAGGGTCCCCGGGGAGCTGTTTTTT
>14|TRBJ2-5|.|.|TRBV28
CASSFGGTRETQYF
TGTGCCAGCAGTTTTGGGGGGACGAGAGAGACCCAGTACTTC
>14|TRBJ1-1|.|.|TRBV2
CASSGGEKNTEAFF
TGTGCCAGCAGTGGGGGCGAAAAGAACACTGAAGCTTTCTTT
>16|TRBJ2-7|.|TRBD2|TRBV27
CATAGLAGPGVGEQYF
TGTGCCACTGCGGGACTAGCGGGACCCGGGGTTGGGGAGCAGTACTTC
>12|TRBJ2-1|once|.|TRBV5-6
CASSFYGDEQFF
TGTGCCAGCAGCTTTTACGGGGATGAGCAGTTCTTC